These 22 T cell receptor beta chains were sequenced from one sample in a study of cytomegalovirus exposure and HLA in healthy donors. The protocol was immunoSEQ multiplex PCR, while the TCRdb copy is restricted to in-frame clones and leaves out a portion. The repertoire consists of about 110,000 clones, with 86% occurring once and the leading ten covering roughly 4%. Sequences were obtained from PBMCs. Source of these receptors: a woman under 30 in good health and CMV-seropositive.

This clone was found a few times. The CDR3 protein is CASSLQSGSSGNTIYF. The CDR3 nucleotides are TGCGCCAGCAGCTTGCAATCGGGTAGCTCTGGAAACACCATATATTTT. V is TRBV5-1 and J is TRBJ1-3; no definite D call. Germline CDR1 reads SGHRS; CDR2 reads YFSETQ. The V end lost 1 base, the J end lost 0 bases, and 11 bases lay between the germline ends. The CDR3 spans 16 residues.

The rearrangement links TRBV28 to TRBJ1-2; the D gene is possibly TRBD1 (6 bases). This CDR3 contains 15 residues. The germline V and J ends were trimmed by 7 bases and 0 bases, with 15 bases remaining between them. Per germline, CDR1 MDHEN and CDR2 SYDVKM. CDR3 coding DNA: TGTGCCAGCATCCTGAGGTCAGGGGCTAACTATGGCTACACCTTC. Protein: CASILRSGANYGYTF.

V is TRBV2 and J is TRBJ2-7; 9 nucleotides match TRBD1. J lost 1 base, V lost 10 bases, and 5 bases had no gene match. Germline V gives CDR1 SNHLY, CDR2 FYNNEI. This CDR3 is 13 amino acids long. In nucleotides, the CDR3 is TGTGCCACTGGGACAGGGAAATCCTACGAGCAGTACTTC. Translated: CATGTGKSYEQYF.

The CDR3 here is CASSQISGRSYEQYF. The CDR3 nucleotides are TGCGCCAGCAGCCAGATAAGCGGGAGATCCTACGAGCAGTACTTC. V and J are TRBV5-1 and TRBJ2-7; TRBD2 agrees at 8 bases. The CDR3 is 15 amino acids. Per germline, CDR1 SGHRS and CDR2 YFSETQ. V shed 4 bases and J 1 base; nucleotides not matched to a gene: 7.

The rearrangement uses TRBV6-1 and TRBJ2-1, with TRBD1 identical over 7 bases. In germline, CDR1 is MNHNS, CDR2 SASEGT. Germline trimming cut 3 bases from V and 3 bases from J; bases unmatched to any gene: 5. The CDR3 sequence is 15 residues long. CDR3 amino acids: CASSDRQGNYNEQFF. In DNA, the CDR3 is TGTGCCAGCAGTGATCGACAGGGAAACTACAATGAGCAGTTCTTC.

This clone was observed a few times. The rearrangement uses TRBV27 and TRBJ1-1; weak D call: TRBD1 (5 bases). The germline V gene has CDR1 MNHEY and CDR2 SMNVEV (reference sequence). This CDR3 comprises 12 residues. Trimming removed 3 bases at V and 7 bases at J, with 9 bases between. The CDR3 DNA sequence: TGTGCCAGCAGTTTCCTAAGGGGTGAAGCTTTCTTT. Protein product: CASSFLRGEAFF.

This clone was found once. The DNA of the CDR3 is TGTGCCATCAGCCAAGAGGGCCGGAGGAATGAGCAGTTCTTC. Translation: CAISQEGRRNEQFF. V is TRBV10-3 and J is TRBJ2-1; D is perhaps TRBD2 (5 bases). Germline V gene lookup returns CDR1 ENHRY and CDR2 SYGVKD. V lost 6 bases, J lost 7 bases, and 16 bases lay in between. CDR3 length: 14 amino acids.

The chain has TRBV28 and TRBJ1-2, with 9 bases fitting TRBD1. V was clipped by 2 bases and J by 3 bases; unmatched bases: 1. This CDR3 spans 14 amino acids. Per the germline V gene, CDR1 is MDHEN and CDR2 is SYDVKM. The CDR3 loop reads CASSLRDRDYGYTF. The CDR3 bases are TGTGCCAGCAGTTTAAGGGACAGGGACTATGGCTACACCTTC.

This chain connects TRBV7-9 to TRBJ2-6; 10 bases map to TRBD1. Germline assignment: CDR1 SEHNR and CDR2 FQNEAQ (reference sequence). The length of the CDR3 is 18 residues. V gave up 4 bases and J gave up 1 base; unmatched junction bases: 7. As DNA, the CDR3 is TGTGCCAGCAGCTCCACGACAGGGGGCCCGTCTGGGGCCAACGTCCTGACTTTC. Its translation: CASSSTTGGPSGANVLTF.

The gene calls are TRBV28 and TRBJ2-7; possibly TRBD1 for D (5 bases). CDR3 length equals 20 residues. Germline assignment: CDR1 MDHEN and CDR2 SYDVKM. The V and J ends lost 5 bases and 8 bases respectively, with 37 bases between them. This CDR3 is CASSRGTVSGRSFVAAKQYF. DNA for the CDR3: TGTGCCAGCAGTAGGGGCACGGTATCTGGGCGTAGTTTTGTAGCAGCTAAGCAGTACTTC.

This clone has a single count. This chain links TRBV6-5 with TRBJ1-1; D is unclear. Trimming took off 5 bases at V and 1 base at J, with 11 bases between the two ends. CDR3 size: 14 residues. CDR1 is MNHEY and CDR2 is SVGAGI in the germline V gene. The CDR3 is CASSPGLANTEAFF. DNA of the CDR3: TGTGCCAGCAGTCCCGGGTTAGCGAACACTGAAGCTTTCTTT.

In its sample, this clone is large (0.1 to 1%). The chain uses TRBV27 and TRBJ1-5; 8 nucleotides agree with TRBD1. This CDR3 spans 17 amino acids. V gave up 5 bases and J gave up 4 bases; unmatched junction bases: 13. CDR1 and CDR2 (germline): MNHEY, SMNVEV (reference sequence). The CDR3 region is CASSPKVLTGVNQPQHF. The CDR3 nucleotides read TGTGCCAGCAGTCCAAAAGTACTGACAGGGGTAAATCAGCCCCAGCATTTT.

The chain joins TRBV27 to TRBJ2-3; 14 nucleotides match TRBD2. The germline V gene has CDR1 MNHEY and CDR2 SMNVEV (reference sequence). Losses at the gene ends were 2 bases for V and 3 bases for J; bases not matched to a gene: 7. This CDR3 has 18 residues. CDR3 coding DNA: TGTGCCAGCAGTTTACGACTAGCGGGAGGGCCTTGGACAGATACGCAGTATTTT. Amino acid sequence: CASSLRLAGGPWTDTQYF.

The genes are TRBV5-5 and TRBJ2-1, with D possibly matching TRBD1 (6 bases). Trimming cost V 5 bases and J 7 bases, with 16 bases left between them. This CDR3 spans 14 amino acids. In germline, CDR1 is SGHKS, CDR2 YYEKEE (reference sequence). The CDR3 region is CASSLQGYGNEQFF. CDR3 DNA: TGTGCCAGCAGTTTACAGGGTTATGGGAATGAGCAGTTCTTC.

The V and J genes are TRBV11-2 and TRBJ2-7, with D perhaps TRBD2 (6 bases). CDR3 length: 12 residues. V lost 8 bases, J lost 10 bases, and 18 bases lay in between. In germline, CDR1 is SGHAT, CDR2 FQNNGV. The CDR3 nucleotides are TGTGCCAGCGGCAACACGGGGGATTTACAGTACTTC. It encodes CASGNTGDLQYF.

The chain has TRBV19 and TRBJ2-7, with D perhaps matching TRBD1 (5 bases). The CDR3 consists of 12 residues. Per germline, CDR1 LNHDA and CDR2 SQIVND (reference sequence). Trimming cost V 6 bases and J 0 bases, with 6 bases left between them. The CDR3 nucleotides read TGTGCCAGTAGCAGGGACTCCTACGAGCAGTACTTC. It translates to CASSRDSYEQYF.

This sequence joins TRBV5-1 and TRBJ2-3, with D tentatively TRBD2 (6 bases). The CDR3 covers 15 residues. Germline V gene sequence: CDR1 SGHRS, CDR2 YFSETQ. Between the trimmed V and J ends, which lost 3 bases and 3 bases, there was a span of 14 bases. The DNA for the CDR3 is TGCGCCAGCAGCTGGGCAGGGCGGGGAACAGATACGCAGTATTTT. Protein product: CASSWAGRGTDTQYF.

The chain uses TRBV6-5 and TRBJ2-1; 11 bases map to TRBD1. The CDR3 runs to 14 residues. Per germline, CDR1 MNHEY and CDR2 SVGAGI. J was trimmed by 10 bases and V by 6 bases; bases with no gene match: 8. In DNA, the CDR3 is TGTGCCAGCAGGGGGACAGGGGGATTACGGGAGCAGTTCTTC. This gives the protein CASRGTGGLREQFF.

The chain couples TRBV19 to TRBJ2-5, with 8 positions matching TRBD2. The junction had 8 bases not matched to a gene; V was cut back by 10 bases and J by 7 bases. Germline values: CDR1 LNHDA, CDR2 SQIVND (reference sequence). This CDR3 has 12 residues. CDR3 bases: TGTGCCATTTTAGCGGGGCGCGTGACCCAGTACTTC. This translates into CAILAGRVTQYF.

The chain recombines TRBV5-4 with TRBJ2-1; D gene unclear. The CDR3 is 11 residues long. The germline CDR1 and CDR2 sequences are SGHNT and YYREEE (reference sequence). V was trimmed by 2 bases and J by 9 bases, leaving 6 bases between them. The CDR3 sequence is CASSLDSEQFF. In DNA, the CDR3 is TGTGCCAGCAGCTTAGACTCTGAGCAGTTCTTC. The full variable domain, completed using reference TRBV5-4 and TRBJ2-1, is ETGVTQSPTHLIKTRGQQVTLRCSSQSGHNTVSWYQQALGQGPQFIFQYYREEENGRGNFPPRFSGLQFPNYSSELNVNALELDDSALYLCASSLDSEQFFGPGTRLTVL.

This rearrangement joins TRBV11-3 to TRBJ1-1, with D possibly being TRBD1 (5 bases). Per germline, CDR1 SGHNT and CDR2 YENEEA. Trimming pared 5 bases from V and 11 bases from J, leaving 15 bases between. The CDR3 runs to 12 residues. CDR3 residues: CASSQGIRGAFF. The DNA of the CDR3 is TGTGCCAGCAGCCAAGGGATCCGGGGGGCTTTCTTT.

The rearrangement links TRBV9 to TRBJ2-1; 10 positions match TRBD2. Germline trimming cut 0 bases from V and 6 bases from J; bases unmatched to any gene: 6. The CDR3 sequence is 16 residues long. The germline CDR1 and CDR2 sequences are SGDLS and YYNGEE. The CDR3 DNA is TGTGCCAGCAGCGTAGGAGGAGCGGGGGGGCGCAATGAGCAGTTCTTC. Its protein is CASSVGGAGGRNEQFF.